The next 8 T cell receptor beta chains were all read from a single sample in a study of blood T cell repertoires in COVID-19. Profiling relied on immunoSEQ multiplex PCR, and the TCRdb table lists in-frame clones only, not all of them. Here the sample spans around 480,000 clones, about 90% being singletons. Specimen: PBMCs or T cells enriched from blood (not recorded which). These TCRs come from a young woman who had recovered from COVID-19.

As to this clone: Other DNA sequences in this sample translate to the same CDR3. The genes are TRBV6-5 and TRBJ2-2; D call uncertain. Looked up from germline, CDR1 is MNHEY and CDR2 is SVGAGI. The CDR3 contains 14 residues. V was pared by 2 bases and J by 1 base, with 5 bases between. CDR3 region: CASSYGLNTGELFF. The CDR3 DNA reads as TGTGCCAGCAGTTACGGCTTGAACACCGGGGAGCTGTTTTTT.

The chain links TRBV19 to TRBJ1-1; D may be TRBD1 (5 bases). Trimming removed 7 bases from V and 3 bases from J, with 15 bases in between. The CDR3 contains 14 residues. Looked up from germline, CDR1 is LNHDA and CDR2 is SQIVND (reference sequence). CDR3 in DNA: TGTGCCAGTATCCGAAGCCGGGGGGACACTGAAGCTTTCTTT. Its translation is CASIRSRGDTEAFF.

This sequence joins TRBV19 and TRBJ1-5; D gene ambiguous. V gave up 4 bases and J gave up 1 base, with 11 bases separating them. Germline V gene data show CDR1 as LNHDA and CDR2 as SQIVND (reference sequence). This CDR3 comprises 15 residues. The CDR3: CASSSFGQSNQPQHF. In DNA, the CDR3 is TGTGCCAGTAGTAGCTTTGGGCAGAGCAATCAGCCCCAGCATTTT.

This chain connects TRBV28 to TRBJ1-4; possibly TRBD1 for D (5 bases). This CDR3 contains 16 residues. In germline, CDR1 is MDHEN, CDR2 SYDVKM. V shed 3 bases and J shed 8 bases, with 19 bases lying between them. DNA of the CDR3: TGTGCCAGCAGTTTTCCCCGGACCCTGGGGGGAGAAAAACTGTTTTTT. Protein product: CASSFPRTLGGEKLFF.

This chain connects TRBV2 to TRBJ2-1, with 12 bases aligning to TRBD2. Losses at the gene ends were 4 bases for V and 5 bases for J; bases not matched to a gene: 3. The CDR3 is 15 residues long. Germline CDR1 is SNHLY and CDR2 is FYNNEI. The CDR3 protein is CASSALAGGNNEQFF. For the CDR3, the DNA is TGTGCCAGCAGTGCCCTAGCGGGGGGGAACAATGAGCAGTTCTTC.

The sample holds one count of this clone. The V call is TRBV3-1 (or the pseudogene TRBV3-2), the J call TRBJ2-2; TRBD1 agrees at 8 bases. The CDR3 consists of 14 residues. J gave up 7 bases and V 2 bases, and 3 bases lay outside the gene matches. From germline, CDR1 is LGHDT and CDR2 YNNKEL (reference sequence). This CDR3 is CASSQQGAGGELFF. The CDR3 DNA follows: TGTGCCAGCAGCCAACAGGGGGCGGGCGGGGAGCTGTTTTTT.

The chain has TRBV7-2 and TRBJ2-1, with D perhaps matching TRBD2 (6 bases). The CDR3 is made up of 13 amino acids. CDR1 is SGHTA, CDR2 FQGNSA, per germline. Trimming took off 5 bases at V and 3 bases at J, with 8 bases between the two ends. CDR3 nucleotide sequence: TGTGCCAGCAGCCAGGACTACTACAATGAGCAGTTCTTC. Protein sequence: CASSQDYYNEQFF.

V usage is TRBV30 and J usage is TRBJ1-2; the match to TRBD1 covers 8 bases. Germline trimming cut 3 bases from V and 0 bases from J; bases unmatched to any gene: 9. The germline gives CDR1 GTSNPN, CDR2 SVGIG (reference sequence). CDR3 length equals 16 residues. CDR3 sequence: CAWSYTRTGSNYGYTF. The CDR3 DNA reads TGTGCCTGGAGCTATACCCGGACAGGGTCTAACTATGGCTACACCTTC.